Shown below are 7 T cell receptor beta chains from a single sample sequenced in a study of T cells in Graves' hyperthyroidism and ophthalmopathy. Regions amplified from RNA transcripts were the TCR beta CDR3 regions. A first-round RT-PCR of the TCR CDR3 used the HTBI primer set. TCRdb used MiXCR to reprocess the multiplex PCR reads, holding one entry per CDR3 protein. The sample includes more than 500,000 distinct CDR3 sequences, 16% of them seen just once. The sample was blood. These receptors originate from a young woman with Graves' hyperthyroidism.

Details on this clonotype: A clone one base away is much larger, so this may be a read error. The CDR3 DNA reads as TGTGCCAGCAACTTAGGGGCTCGCACAGATACGCAGTATTTT. Protein sequence: CASNLGARTDTQYF. The chain employs TRBV11-3 and TRBJ2-3; a weak D match, TRBD1 (5 bases). The CDR3 is made up of 14 amino acids. Germline values: CDR1 SGHNT, CDR2 YENEEA.

This clonotype was observed at least ten times. The chain links TRBV28 to TRBJ1-1, with TRBD1 as a possible D gene (5 bases). The length of the CDR3 is 12 residues. With 6 bases removed from V and 4 bases from J, the gap between germline ends came to 9 bases. Germline-derived CDR1 and CDR2 are MDHEN and SYDVKM. The DNA for the CDR3 is TGTGCCAGCAGACCCCAGGGCACTGAAGCTTTCTTT. This encodes CASRPQGTEAFF.

The chain recombines TRBV20-1 with TRBJ2-7, with 9 bases aligning to TRBD2. Trimming removed 0 bases from V and 3 bases from J; junction bases left unmatched: 6. CDR1 is DFQATT and CDR2 is SNEGSKA in the germline V gene (reference sequence). The CDR3 covers 15 residues. As DNA, the CDR3 is TGCAGTGCTAGAGACCCGCGGGGGGGGCTCTACGAGCAGTACTTC. Its translation is CSARDPRGGLYEQYF.

The chain has TRBV19 and TRBJ2-3; 7 bases map to TRBD1. Trimming at V came to 9 bases and at J to 2 bases, leaving 14 bases not matched to a gene. The CDR3 loop spans 16 amino acids. The germline gives CDR1 LNHDA, CDR2 SQIVND (reference sequence). The CDR3 loop reads CASASDRALNTDTQYF. The CDR3, as DNA: TGTGCCAGCGCCTCCGACAGGGCCTTAAACACAGATACGCAGTATTTT. The entire variable domain, with the rest obtained from reference TRBV19 and TRBJ2-3, is as follows: DGGITQSPKYLFRKEGQNVTLSCEQNLNHDAMYWYRQDPGQGLRLIYYSQIVNDFQKGDIAEGYSVSREKKESFPLTVTSAQKNPTAFYLCASASDRALNTDTQYFGPGTRLTVL.

This clonotype was seen ten or more times. V and J are TRBV11-2 and TRBJ1-5; no firm D call. CDR1 SGHAT and CDR2 FQNNGV come from the germline V gene. V was cut by 1 base and J by 6 bases, with 7 bases left in between. The CDR3 loop spans 13 amino acids. CDR3 DNA sequence: TGTGCCAGCAGCTTAGGGATCGGTCAGCCCCAGCATTTT. Translating gives CASSLGIGQPQHF.

This clonotype was picked up many times. The rearrangement joins TRBV27 to TRBJ2-1, with D possibly TRBD2 on 5 matching bases. The germline CDR1 and CDR2 sequences are MNHEY and SMNVEV (reference sequence). V shed 6 bases and J shed 1 base, with 13 bases lying between them. The CDR3 covers 15 residues. Here the CDR3 reads CASSLSGGSYNEQFF. The CDR3 DNA sequence: TGTGCCAGCAGCTTAAGCGGAGGATCCTACAATGAGCAGTTCTTC.

A remark on this clonotype: Since a much larger clone is just one base distant, this may be a read error. The chain is built from TRBV5-1 and TRBJ2-7, with D possibly matching TRBD2 (5 bases). CDR1 and CDR2 (germline): SGHRS, YFSETQ. The CDR3 has 15 residues. CDR3 DNA sequence: TGCGCCAGCAGCCTTAGCGTCTCGAGCTCCTCCGAGCAGTACTTC. Its translation is CASSLSVSSSSEQYF.